What follows is one TCR beta chain and its context. This CDR3 region has 16 residues. The germline V gene encodes CDR1 MRHNA and CDR2 SNTAGT. V dropped 0 bases and J dropped 3 bases, with 13 bases sitting between them. Sequencing used immunoSEQ multiplex PCR; TCRdb keeps in-frame clones, though not all of them. This table holds 88,000 or so clones, about 87% found once. The sample belongs to a study of T cells after somatic rescue of genetic block. The J gene is TRBJ2-3, the V gene TRBV6-4; D possibly corresponds to TRBD2 (6 bases). The clonotype was recovered from a woman aged 18-29 years. Sequenced input: peripheral blood mononuclear cells (PBMCs). CDR3 DNA: TGTGCCAGCAGTGACTCGTCGGGGGAGGTTACAGATACGCAGTATTTT. It is translated as CASSDSSGEVTDTQYF.